Each of the 7 T cell receptor beta chains below was sequenced from the same sample in a study of cytomegalovirus exposure and HLA in healthy donors. Use of 60 Vbeta and 13 Jbeta primers characterized the PCR. This table comes from immunoSEQ multiplex PCR, and its TCRdb copy is limited to in-frame clones, with some not included. The sample records some 190,000 clones, 75% to 85% being singletons. The sequenced sample consisted of PBMCs. All receptors come from a man between 18 and 35 years old in good health and CMV-seronegative.

This clone was detected only a few times. The gene calls are TRBV5-4 and TRBJ1-4, with TRBD1 identical over 8 bases. The germline V gene has CDR1 SGHNT and CDR2 YYREEE (reference sequence). With 3 bases clipped from V and 3 bases from J, the junction kept 4 bases outside the gene matches. This CDR3 is 15 amino acids long. CDR3 protein: CASSSTGGANEKLFF. CDR3 DNA: TGTGCCAGCAGCTCAACAGGGGGGGCTAATGAAAAACTGTTTTTT. The full variable domain, rest sourced from reference TRBV5-4 and TRBJ1-4, is ETGVTQSPTHLIKTRGQQVTLRCSSQSGHNTVSWYQQALGQGPQFIFQYYREEENGRGNFPPRFSGLQFPNYSSELNVNALELDDSALYLCASSSTGGANEKLFFGSGTQLSVL.

The chain carries TRBV4-1 and TRBJ1-2, with D possibly matching TRBD1 (5 bases). CDR3 length: 16 residues. The V and J ends lost 3 bases and 4 bases respectively, with 18 bases between them. Germline-derived CDR1 and CDR2 are MGHRA and YSYEKL. In DNA form, the CDR3 reads TGCGCCAGCAGCCACACAAACCAGGGCGGCGGCTATGGCTACACCTTC. Residues: CASSHTNQGGGYGYTF.

This chain connects TRBV2 to TRBJ1-2; possible D gene TRBD1, 6 bases. The CDR3 runs 14 residues. Trimming stripped 9 bases from V and 6 bases from J, with 20 bases between. Germline CDR1 and CDR2: SNHLY and FYNNEI. CDR3 in amino acids: CARPPGGRADGYTF. In DNA form, the CDR3 reads TGTGCCAGACCCCCCGGGGGGCGCGCTGATGGCTACACCTTC.

The chain combines TRBV30 with TRBJ2-1; weak D call: TRBD1 (6 bases). There are 12 residues in the CDR3. Trimming removed 5 bases from V and 9 bases from J, with 14 bases in between. CDR1 GTSNPN and CDR2 SVGIG come from the germline V gene (reference sequence). CDR3 in DNA: TGTGCCTGGGACAGTCAGGGGTCTGAGCAGTTCTTC. It codes for CAWDSQGSEQFF.

The sample holds a few counts of this clone. The chain combines TRBV6-1 with TRBJ2-7, with 8 bases fitting TRBD1. This CDR3 spans 14 amino acids. Germline loops: CDR1 MNHNS, CDR2 SASEGT. V shed 2 bases and J 9 bases; nucleotides not matched to a gene: 9. The CDR3 region has the DNA TGTGCCAGCAGTGAACGGAGGGGACAGGCACGGCAGTACTTC. It specifies CASSERRGQARQYF.

The genes are TRBV6-4 and TRBJ2-1; 9 bases are shared with TRBD2. The V and J ends lost 3 bases and 6 bases, in that order; junction bases with no gene match: 6. The CDR3 has 15 amino acids. CDR1 MRHNA and CDR2 SNTAGT come from the germline V gene. CDR3 protein: CASSEIAGESNEQFF. The DNA for the CDR3 is TGTGCCAGCAGTGAAATAGCGGGAGAGTCCAATGAGCAGTTCTTC.

This clone was detected a few times. V gene TRBV19 combines with J gene TRBJ2-7, with a weak D call TRBD2 (5 bases). Germline CDR1 reads LNHDA; CDR2 reads SQIVND (reference sequence). The CDR3 length is 14 residues. V dropped 2 bases and J dropped 1 base, with 9 bases sitting between them. The CDR3 loop reads CASSIRRLSYEQYF. The CDR3 nucleotides read TGTGCCAGTAGTATAAGGAGGCTTTCCTACGAGCAGTACTTC.